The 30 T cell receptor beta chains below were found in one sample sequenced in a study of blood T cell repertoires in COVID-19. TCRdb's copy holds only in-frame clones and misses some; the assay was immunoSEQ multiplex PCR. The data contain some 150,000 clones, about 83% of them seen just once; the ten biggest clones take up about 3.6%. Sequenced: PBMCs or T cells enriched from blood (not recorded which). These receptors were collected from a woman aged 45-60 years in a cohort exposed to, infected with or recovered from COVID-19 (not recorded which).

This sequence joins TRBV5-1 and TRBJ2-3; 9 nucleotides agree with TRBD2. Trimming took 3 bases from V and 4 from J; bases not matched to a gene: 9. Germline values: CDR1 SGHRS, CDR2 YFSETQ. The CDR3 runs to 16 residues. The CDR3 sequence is CASSSYSGGRSDTQYF. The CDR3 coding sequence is TGCGCCAGCAGCTCGTATAGCGGGGGAAGGTCAGATACGCAGTATTTT.

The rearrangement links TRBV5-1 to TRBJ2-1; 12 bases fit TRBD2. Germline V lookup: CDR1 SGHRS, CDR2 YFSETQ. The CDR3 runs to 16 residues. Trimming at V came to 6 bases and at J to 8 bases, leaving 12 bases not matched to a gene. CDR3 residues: CASTFLPSGRADEQFF. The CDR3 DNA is TGCGCCAGCACCTTTCTCCCTAGCGGGAGGGCGGATGAGCAGTTCTTC. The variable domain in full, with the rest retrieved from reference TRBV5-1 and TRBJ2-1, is KAGVTQTPRYLIKTRGQQVTLSCSPISGHRSVSWYQQTPGQGLQFLFEYFSETQRNKGNFPGRFSGRQFSNSRSEMNVSTLELGDSALYLCASTFLPSGRADEQFFGPGTRLTVL.

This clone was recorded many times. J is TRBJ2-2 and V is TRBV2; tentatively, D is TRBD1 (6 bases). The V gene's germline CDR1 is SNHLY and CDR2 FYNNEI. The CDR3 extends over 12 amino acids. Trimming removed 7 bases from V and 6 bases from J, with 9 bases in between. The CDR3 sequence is CASKGDSGELFF. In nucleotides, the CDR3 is TGTGCCAGCAAGGGGGATTCCGGGGAGCTGTTTTTT.

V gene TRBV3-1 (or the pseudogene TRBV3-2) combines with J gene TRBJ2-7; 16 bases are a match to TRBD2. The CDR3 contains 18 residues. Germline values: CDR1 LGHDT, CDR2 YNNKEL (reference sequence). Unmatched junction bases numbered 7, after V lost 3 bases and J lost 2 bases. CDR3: CASSQGGLAGGPAYEQYF. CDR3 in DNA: TGTGCCAGCAGCCAGGGGGGACTAGCGGGAGGGCCAGCCTACGAGCAGTACTTC.

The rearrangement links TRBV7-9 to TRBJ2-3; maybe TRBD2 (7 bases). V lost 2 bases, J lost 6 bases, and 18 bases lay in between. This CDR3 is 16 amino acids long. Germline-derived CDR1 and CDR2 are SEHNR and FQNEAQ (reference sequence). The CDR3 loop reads CASSLFGGGATDTQYF. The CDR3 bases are TGTGCCAGCAGCTTATTTGGTGGGGGGGCAACTGATACGCAGTATTTT.

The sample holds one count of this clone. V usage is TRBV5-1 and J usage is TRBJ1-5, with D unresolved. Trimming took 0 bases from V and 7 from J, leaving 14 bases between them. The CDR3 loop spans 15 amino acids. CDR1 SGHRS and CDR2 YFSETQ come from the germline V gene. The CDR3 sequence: CASSLDGHSSQPQHF. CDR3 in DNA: TGCGCCAGCAGCTTGGATGGCCATAGTAGCCAGCCCCAGCATTTT.

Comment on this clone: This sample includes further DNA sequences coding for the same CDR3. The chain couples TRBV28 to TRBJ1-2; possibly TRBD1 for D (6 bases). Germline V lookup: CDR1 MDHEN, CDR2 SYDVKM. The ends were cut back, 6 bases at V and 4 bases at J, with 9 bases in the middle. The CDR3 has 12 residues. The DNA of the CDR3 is TGTGCCAGCAGGACAGGTGGCTATGGCTACACCTTC. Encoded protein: CASRTGGYGYTF.

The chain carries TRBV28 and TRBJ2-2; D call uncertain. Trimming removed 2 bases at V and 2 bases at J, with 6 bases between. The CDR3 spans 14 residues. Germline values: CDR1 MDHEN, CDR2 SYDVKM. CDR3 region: CASSLTANTGELFF. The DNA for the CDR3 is TGTGCCAGCAGTTTAACAGCCAACACCGGGGAGCTGTTTTTT.

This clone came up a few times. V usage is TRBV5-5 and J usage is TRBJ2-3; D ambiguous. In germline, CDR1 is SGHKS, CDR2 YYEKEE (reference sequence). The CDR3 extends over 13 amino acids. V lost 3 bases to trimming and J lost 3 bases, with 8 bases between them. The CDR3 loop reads CASSSLATDTQYF. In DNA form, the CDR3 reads TGTGCCAGCAGCTCCTTAGCAACAGATACGCAGTATTTT.

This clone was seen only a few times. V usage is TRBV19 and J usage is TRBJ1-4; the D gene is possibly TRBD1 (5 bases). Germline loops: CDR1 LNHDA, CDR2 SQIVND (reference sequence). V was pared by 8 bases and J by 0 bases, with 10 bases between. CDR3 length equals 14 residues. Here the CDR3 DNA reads TGTGCCAGTTCGGACACGTCAACTAATGAAAAACTGTTTTTT. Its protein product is CASSDTSTNEKLFF.

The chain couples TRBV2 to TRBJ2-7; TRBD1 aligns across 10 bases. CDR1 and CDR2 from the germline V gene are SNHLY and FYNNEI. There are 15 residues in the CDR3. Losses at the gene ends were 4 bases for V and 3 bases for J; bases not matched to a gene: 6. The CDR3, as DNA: TGTGCCAGCAGTGGGGGGACAGGGGCGGGCTACGAGCAGTACTTC. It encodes CASSGGTGAGYEQYF.

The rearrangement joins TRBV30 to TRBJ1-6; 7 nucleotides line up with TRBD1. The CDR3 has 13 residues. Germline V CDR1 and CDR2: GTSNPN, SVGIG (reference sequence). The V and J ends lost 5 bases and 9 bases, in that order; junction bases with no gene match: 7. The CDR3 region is CAWSTGISSPLHF. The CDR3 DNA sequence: TGTGCCTGGTCGACAGGGATATCTTCACCCCTCCACTTT.

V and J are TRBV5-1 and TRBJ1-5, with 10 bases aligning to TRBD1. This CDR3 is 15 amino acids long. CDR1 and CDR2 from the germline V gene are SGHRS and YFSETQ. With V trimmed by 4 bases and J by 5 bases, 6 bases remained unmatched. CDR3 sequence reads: CASSQTGTGDQPQHF. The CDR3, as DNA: TGCGCCAGCAGCCAGACCGGGACAGGGGATCAGCCCCAGCATTTT.

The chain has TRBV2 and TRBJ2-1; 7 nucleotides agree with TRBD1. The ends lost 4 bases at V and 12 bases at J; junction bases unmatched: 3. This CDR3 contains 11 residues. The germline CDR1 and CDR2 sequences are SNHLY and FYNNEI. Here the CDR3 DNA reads TGTGCCAGCAGTGGGCCAGGGGGGCAGTTCTTC. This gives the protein CASSGPGGQFF. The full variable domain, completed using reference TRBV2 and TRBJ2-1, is EPEVTQTPSHQVTQMGQEVILRCVPISNHLYFYWYRQILGQKVEFLVSFYNNEISEKSEIFDDQFSVERPDGSNFTLKIRSTKLEDSAMYFCASSGPGGQFFGPGTRLTVL.

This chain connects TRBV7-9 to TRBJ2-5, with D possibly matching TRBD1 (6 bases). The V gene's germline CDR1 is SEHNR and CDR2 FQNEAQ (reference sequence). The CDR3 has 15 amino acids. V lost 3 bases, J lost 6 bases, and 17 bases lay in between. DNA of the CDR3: TGTGCCAGCAGCTTTTTGGAAGGGGGTCGGCAGACCCAGTACTTC. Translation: CASSFLEGGRQTQYF.

The CDR3 sequence: CASSSRQSDSNQPQHF. CDR3 coding DNA: TGTGCCAGTAGTAGCCGACAGTCAGATAGCAATCAGCCCCAGCATTTT. The chain uses TRBV19 and TRBJ1-5, with D possibly TRBD1 on 5 matching bases. This CDR3 has 16 residues. V gave up 4 bases and J gave up 0 bases, with 13 bases separating them. The germline V gene encodes CDR1 LNHDA and CDR2 SQIVND (reference sequence).

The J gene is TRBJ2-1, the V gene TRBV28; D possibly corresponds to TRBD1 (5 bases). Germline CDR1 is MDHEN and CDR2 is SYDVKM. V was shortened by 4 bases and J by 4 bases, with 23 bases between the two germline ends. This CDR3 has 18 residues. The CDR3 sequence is CASSSGRVSTFTYNEQFF. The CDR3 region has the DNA TGTGCCAGCAGTTCTGGCAGGGTGTCCACATTTACATACAATGAGCAGTTCTTC.

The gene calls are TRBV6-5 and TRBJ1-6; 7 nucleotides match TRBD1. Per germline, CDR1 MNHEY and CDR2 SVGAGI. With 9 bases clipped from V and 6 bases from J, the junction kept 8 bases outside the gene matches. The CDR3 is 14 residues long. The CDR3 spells CASTNRGGNSPLHF. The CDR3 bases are TGTGCCAGTACGAACAGGGGCGGTAATTCACCCCTCCACTTT.

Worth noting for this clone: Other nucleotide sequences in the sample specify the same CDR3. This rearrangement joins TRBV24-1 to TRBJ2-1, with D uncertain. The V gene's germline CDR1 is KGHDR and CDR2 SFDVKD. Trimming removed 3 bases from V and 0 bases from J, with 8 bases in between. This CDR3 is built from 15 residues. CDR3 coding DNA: TGTGCCACCAGTGATGGGCTCAGCTCCTACAATGAGCAGTTCTTC. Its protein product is CATSDGLSSYNEQFF.

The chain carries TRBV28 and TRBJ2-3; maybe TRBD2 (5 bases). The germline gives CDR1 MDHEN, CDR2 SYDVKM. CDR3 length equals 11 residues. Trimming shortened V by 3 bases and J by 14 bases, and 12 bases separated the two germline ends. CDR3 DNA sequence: TGTGCCAGCAGTTTGGCCGCCGGGGTGTATTTT. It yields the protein CASSLAAGVYF.

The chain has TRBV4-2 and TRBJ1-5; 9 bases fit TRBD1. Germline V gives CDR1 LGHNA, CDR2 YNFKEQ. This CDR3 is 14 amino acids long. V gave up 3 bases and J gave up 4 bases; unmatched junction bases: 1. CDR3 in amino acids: CASSQGQGNQPQHF. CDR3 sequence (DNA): TGTGCCAGCAGCCAGGGACAGGGAAATCAGCCCCAGCATTTT.

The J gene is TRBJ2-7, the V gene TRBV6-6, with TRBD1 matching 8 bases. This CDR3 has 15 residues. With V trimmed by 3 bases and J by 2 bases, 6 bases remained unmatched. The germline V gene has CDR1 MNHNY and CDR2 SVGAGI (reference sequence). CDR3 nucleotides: TGTGCCAGCAGTTATGGGCAGGGGGCAACCTACGAGCAGTACTTC. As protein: CASSYGQGATYEQYF.

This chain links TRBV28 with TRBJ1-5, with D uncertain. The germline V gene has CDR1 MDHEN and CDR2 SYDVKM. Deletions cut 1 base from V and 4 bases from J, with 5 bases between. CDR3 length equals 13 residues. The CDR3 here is CASSLSANQPQHF. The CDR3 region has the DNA TGTGCCAGCAGTTTATCCGCGAATCAGCCCCAGCATTTT.

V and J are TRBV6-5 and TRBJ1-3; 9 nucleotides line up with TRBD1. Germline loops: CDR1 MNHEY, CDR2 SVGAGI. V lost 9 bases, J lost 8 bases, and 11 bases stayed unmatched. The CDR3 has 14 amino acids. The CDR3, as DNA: TGTGCCAGTACCGGGACAGGGCTCGTGGACACCATATATTTT. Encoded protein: CASTGTGLVDTIYF.

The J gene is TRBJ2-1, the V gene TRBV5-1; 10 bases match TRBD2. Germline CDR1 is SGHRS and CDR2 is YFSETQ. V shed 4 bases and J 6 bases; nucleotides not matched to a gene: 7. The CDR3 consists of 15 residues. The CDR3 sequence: CASSMSGGAGNEQFF. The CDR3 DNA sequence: TGCGCCAGCAGCATGAGCGGGGGGGCCGGCAATGAGCAGTTCTTC.

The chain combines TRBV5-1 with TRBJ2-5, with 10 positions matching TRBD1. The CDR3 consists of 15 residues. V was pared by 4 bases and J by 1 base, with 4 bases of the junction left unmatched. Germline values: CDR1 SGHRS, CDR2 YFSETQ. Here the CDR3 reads CASSPRQGAQETQYF. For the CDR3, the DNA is TGCGCCAGCAGCCCACGACAGGGGGCCCAAGAGACCCAGTACTTC.

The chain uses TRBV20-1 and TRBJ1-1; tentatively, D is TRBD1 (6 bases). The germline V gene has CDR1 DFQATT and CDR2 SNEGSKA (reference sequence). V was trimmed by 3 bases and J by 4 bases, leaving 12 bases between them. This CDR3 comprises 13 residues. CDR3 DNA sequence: TGCAGTGCTAGTCCCCCAGGGGCCACTGAAGCTTTCTTT. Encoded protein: CSASPPGATEAFF.

In DNA, the CDR3 is TGTGCCAGCAGTGGAGGCGGGGAGCAGTTCTTC. It specifies CASSGGGEQFF. The genes are TRBV2 and TRBJ2-1, with D perhaps matching TRBD2 (5 bases). Germline values: CDR1 SNHLY, CDR2 FYNNEI. V gave up 4 bases and J gave up 10 bases, with 8 bases separating them. The CDR3 is made up of 11 amino acids. Together with reference TRBV2 and TRBJ2-1, the CDR3 gives the full variable domain: EPEVTQTPSHQVTQMGQEVILRCVPISNHLYFYWYRQILGQKVEFLVSFYNNEISEKSEIFDDQFSVERPDGSNFTLKIRSTKLEDSAMYFCASSGGGEQFFGPGTRLTVL.

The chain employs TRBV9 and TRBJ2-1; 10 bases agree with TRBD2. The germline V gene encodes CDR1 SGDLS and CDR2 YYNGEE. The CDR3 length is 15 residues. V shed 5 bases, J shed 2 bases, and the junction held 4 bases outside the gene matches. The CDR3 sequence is CASSRSGGAYNEQFF. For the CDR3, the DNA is TGTGCCAGCAGTCGAAGCGGGGGGGCCTACAATGAGCAGTTCTTC. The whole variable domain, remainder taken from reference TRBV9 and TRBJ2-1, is DSGVTQTPKHLITATGQRVTLRCSPRSGDLSVYWYQQSLDQGLQFLIQYYNGEERAKGNILERFSAQQFPDLHSELNLSSLELGDSALYFCASSRSGGAYNEQFFGPGTRLTVL.

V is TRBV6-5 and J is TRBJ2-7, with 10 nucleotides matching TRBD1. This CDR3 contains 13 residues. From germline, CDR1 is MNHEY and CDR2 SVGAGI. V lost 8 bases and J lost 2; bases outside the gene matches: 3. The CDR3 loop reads CASGQGDTYEQYF. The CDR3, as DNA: TGTGCCAGCGGACAGGGGGATACCTACGAGCAGTACTTC.